The 24 T cell receptor beta chains presented below share a single source sample, sequenced in a study of T cell responses to AZD1222 COVID-19 vaccine. The repertoire was sequenced with immunoSEQ multiplex PCR; TCRdb's copy has only in-frame clones and lacks some. The table has around 99,000 clones, around 87% seen once; the top ten hold over 4%. The source material was peripheral blood, sampled on day 0 of AZD1222 vaccination. These TCRs come from an adult in good health.

The chain uses TRBV29-1 and TRBJ2-4; either TRBD1 or TRBD2 may fit D (7 bases each). The CDR3 loop spans 13 amino acids. V dropped 1 base and J dropped 12 bases, with 16 bases sitting between them. The V gene's germline CDR1 is SQVTM and CDR2 ANQGSEA. The chain's CDR3 is CSVEASTGRAQYF. The CDR3 coding sequence is TGCAGCGTTGAAGCCTCGACAGGGAGGGCTCAGTACTTC.

This sequence joins TRBV5-1 and TRBJ1-6; possible D gene TRBD1, 5 bases. V was cut by 0 bases and J by 10 bases, with 17 bases left in between. The CDR3 extends over 16 amino acids. Germline CDR1 reads SGHRS; CDR2 reads YFSETQ. CDR3 sequence: CASSLAYRGTGSPLHF. For the CDR3, the DNA is TGCGCCAGCAGCTTGGCCTATCGGGGGACGGGATCACCCCTCCACTTT.

A note on this clone: Compared with germline, one end of the junction differs, possibly owing to a read error. The V gene is TRBV6-1, the J gene TRBJ2-4; 9 nucleotides match TRBD2. CDR1 and CDR2 from the germline V gene are MNHNS and SASEGT. This CDR3 spans 15 amino acids. Here the CDR3 reads CASSERGVSKNIQYF. In DNA, the CDR3 is TGTGCCAGTAGTGAGCGGGGGGTCTCCAAAAACATTCAGTACTTC.

The rearrangement links TRBV5-1 to TRBJ2-2; 7 nucleotides line up with TRBD2. The CDR3 runs 15 residues. The J segment lost 4 bases and the V segment lost 6 bases, leaving 9 bases of the junction unmatched. Germline lookup yields CDR1 SGHRS and CDR2 YFSETQ. The CDR3 reads CASTLGRASTGELFF. Here the CDR3 DNA reads TGCGCCAGCACCCTTGGGAGGGCGAGCACCGGGGAGCTGTTTTTT.

This clone turned up a few times. The chain has TRBV7-2 and TRBJ2-7; 7 nucleotides align to TRBD2. CDR1 is SGHTA, CDR2 FQGNSA, per germline. This CDR3 has 15 amino acids. V lost 4 bases, J lost 0 bases, and 6 bases stayed unmatched. This CDR3 is CASSSAGGSSYEQYF. CDR3 DNA sequence: TGTGCCAGCAGCTCCGCCGGGGGGAGCTCCTACGAGCAGTACTTC.

The V call is TRBV7-2, the J call TRBJ2-2; no reliable D call. CDR1 is SGHTA and CDR2 is FQGNSA in the germline V gene. Trimming cost V 3 bases and J 1 base, with 6 bases left between them. The CDR3 consists of 14 residues. CDR3 DNA: TGTGCCAGCAGCTTGCTGGGGAACACCGGGGAGCTGTTTTTT. Amino acids: CASSLLGNTGELFF.

V and J are TRBV7-8 and TRBJ1-3; the D is unclear. V lost 4 bases and J lost 0, with 4 bases in between. Germline CDR1 SGHVS, CDR2 FQNEAQ. There are 13 residues in the CDR3. The CDR3 DNA sequence: TGTGCCAGCAGCTCTCGCTCTGGAAACACCATATATTTT. The encoded protein is CASSSRSGNTIYF.

The chain uses TRBV5-8 and TRBJ2-7, with 9 bases fitting TRBD2. This CDR3 contains 16 residues. CDR1 and CDR2 (germline): SGHTS, YDEGEE. The J segment lost 2 bases and the V segment lost 3 bases, leaving 9 bases of the junction unmatched. CDR3 residues: CASSYAGSGSAYEQYF. CDR3 DNA sequence: TGTGCCAGCAGCTACGCTGGTAGCGGGAGCGCCTACGAGCAGTACTTC.

Comments on this clone: Other DNA variants within this sample encode the same CDR3. The V call is TRBV6-5, the J call TRBJ2-5, with 7 nucleotides matching TRBD1. From germline, CDR1 is MNHEY and CDR2 SVGAGI. CDR3 length equals 13 residues. V shed 2 bases and J 4 bases; nucleotides not matched to a gene: 1. Here the CDR3 DNA reads TGTGCCAGCAGTTACAGGGGGCGAGAGACCCAGTACTTC. Protein sequence: CASSYRGRETQYF.

This chain joins TRBV7-9 and TRBJ2-2, with TRBD2 matching 7 bases. With V trimmed by 5 bases and J by 4 bases, 7 bases remained unmatched. The V gene's germline CDR1 is SEHNR and CDR2 FQNEAQ (reference sequence). This CDR3 has 15 amino acids. Written as DNA, the CDR3 is TGTGCCAGCAGCACGCGGGAGTACGGCACCGGGGAGCTGTTTTTT. Amino acids: CASSTREYGTGELFF.

The genes are TRBV5-8 and TRBJ1-2; 7 nucleotides agree with TRBD1. Germline V gene data show CDR1 as SGHTS and CDR2 as YDEGEE. CDR3 length: 15 residues. The junction had 10 bases not matched to a gene; V was cut back by 4 bases and J by 4 bases. The DNA of the CDR3 is TGTGCCAGCAGCCGTTCCGGGACAGAGAGCTATGGCTACACCTTC. It is translated as CASSRSGTESYGYTF.

This clone was seen a few times. The chain joins TRBV27 to TRBJ1-2; 9 bases are a match to TRBD1. This CDR3 is built from 14 residues. Per the germline V gene, CDR1 is MNHEY and CDR2 is SMNVEV (reference sequence). J was trimmed by 2 bases and V by 6 bases; bases with no gene match: 4. The CDR3 DNA follows: TGTGCCAGCAGGAAGGGACAGGGAAACTATGGCTACACCTTC. Translation gives CASRKGQGNYGYTF.

The gene calls are TRBV14 and TRBJ2-3; D gene ambiguous. Trimming left V 0 bases short and J 6 bases short, with 10 bases between. Germline loops: CDR1 SGHDN, CDR2 FVKESK. The CDR3 runs 14 residues. The CDR3 loop reads CASSQDSTRDTQYF. The CDR3 DNA follows: TGTGCCAGCAGCCAAGACTCGACTCGGGATACGCAGTATTTT.

The J gene is TRBJ2-3, the V gene TRBV19; 12 bases are shared with TRBD1. With 5 bases clipped from V and 2 bases from J, the junction kept 2 bases outside the gene matches. The CDR3 contains 15 residues. CDR1 and CDR2 from the germline V gene are LNHDA and SQIVND (reference sequence). CDR3 DNA: TGTGCCAGTAGTGGGACAGGGGGCTTCACAGATACGCAGTATTTT. Residues: CASSGTGGFTDTQYF.

This chain uses TRBV4-3 with TRBJ1-4, with D unresolved. CDR1 and CDR2 (germline): LGHNA, YSLEER. Trimming took off 8 bases at V and 0 bases at J, with 19 bases between the two ends. There are 17 residues in the CDR3. This chain's CDR3 is CASPGIGSMATNEKLFF. The CDR3 DNA follows: TGCGCCAGCCCGGGTATAGGTTCCATGGCAACTAATGAAAAACTGTTTTTT.

This sequence joins TRBV29-1 and TRBJ1-1; D gene uncertain. Germline V CDR1 and CDR2: SQVTM, ANQGSEA. The CDR3 totals 10 residues. Trimming shortened V by 4 bases and J by 2 bases, and 2 bases separated the two germline ends. The CDR3 reads CSVVNTEAFF. The CDR3 DNA sequence: TGCAGCGTTGTTAACACTGAAGCTTTCTTT.

The chain couples TRBV7-8 to TRBJ1-6; 10 bases line up with TRBD1. The CDR3 sequence is 14 residues long. Germline V gene lookup returns CDR1 SGHVS and CDR2 FQNEAQ. The V and J ends lost 5 bases and 10 bases, in that order; junction bases with no gene match: 5. CDR3 DNA: TGTGCCAGCAGCCGGGGACAGGGGAACTCACCCCTCCACTTT. Amino acids: CASSRGQGNSPLHF.

The rearrangement uses TRBV6-2 or TRBV6-3 and TRBJ1-1; no reliable D call. This CDR3 comprises 16 residues. The germline CDR1 and CDR2 sequences are MNHEY and SVGEGT. With 5 bases removed from V and 1 base from J, the gap between germline ends came to 17 bases. The CDR3 DNA follows: TGTGCCAGCAGTCAAGGGCGTCGTCTGGGGAACACTGAAGCTTTCTTT. It yields the protein CASSQGRRLGNTEAFF.

The chain has TRBV19 and TRBJ2-3; the match to TRBD2 covers 8 bases. From germline, CDR1 is LNHDA and CDR2 SQIVND (reference sequence). The ends lost 1 base at V and 5 bases at J; junction bases unmatched: 5. This CDR3 has 15 amino acids. CDR3 region: CASSIAGGPVDTQYF. CDR3 DNA sequence: TGTGCCAGTAGTATAGCGGGGGGGCCGGTAGATACGCAGTATTTT.

The V and J genes are TRBV14 and TRBJ1-2, with D unclear. Trimming took 1 base from V and 8 from J, leaving 8 bases between them. The CDR3 spans 12 residues. Germline V lookup: CDR1 SGHDN, CDR2 FVKESK. Here the CDR3 reads CASSQGPWGYTF. In DNA form, the CDR3 reads TGTGCCAGCAGCCAAGGCCCCTGGGGCTACACCTTC.

The chain carries TRBV2 and TRBJ1-1, with D hard to call. Germline CDR1 reads SNHLY; CDR2 reads FYNNEI. This CDR3 is 12 amino acids long. V lost 6 bases and J lost 2, with 7 bases in between. This CDR3 reads CASRLINTEAFF. The CDR3 DNA sequence: TGTGCCAGCAGGCTCATTAACACTGAAGCTTTCTTT. Together with reference TRBV2 and TRBJ1-1, the CDR3 gives the full variable domain: EPEVTQTPSHQVTQMGQEVILRCVPISNHLYFYWYRQILGQKVEFLVSFYNNEISEKSEIFDDQFSVERPDGSNFTLKIRSTKLEDSAMYFCASRLINTEAFFGQGTRLTVV.

The J gene is TRBJ2-6, the V gene TRBV5-6; TRBD1 aligns across 7 bases. This CDR3 has 16 amino acids. The V gene's germline CDR1 is SGHDT and CDR2 YYEEEE. J was trimmed by 2 bases and V by 4 bases; bases with no gene match: 6. In DNA form, the CDR3 reads TGTGCCAGCAGCCGTACAGGGGATACTGGGGCCAACGTCCTGACTTTC. As protein: CASSRTGDTGANVLTF.

The chain has TRBV27 and TRBJ1-5; D call uncertain. V shed 5 bases and J shed 4 bases, with 15 bases lying between them. Germline lookup yields CDR1 MNHEY and CDR2 SMNVEV (reference sequence). The CDR3 totals 15 residues. CDR3 in amino acids: CASSLGGNPNQPQHF. CDR3 in DNA: TGTGCCAGCAGTCTTGGAGGGAACCCTAATCAGCCCCAGCATTTT.

This rearrangement joins TRBV30 to TRBJ2-3; D perhaps matches TRBD2 (7 bases). Trimming removed 0 bases at V and 6 bases at J, with 10 bases between. The germline V gene encodes CDR1 GTSNPN and CDR2 SVGIG (reference sequence). The CDR3 sequence is 13 residues long. CDR3 region: CAWSVQGGDTQYF. The CDR3 DNA sequence: TGTGCCTGGAGTGTACAGGGAGGGGATACGCAGTATTTT. Using reference TRBV30 and TRBJ2-3 for the parts outside the CDR3, the full variable domain is SQTIHQWPATLVQPVGSPLSLECTVEGTSNPNLYWYRQAAGRGLQLLFYSVGIGQISSEVPQNLSASRPQDRQFILSSKKLLLSDSGFYLCAWSVQGGDTQYFGPGTRLTVL.